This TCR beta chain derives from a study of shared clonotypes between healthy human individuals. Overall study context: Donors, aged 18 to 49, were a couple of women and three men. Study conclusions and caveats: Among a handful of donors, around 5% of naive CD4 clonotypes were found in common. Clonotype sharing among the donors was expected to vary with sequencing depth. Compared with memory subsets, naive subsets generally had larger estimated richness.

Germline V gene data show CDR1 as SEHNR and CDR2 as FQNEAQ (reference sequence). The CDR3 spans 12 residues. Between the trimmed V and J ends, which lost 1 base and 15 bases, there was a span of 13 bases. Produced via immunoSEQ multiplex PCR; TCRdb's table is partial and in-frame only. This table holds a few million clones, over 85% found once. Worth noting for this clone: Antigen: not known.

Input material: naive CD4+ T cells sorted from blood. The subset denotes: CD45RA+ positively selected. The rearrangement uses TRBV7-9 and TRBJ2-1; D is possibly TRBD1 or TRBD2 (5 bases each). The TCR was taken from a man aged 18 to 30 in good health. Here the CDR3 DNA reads TGTGCCAGCAGCTTAGGTGGGGGTAGACCGTTCTTC. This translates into CASSLGGGRPFF.